This T cell receptor beta chain was captured by sequencing in a study of blood T cell repertoires in COVID-19. Repertoires were generated with immunoSEQ multiplex PCR, while TCRdb's copy carries only in-frame clones and drops some. The sample holds tens of thousands of clones, about three quarters seen once. CDR3 length equals 15 residues. V shed 2 bases and J 1 base; nucleotides not matched to a gene: 0. Germline V lookup: CDR1 LGHNA, CDR2 YSLEER. The V and J genes are TRBV4-3 and TRBJ2-3; 10 bases map to TRBD2. The sequence was collected from a human donor in a cohort sampled during active COVID-19. Sequencing input: peripheral blood. The CDR3 DNA sequence: TGCGCCAGCAGCCAACTAGCGGGGGGCACAGATACGCAGTATTTT. Its translation is CASSQLAGGTDTQYF.